This T cell receptor (beta chain) was retrieved from a study of cytomegalovirus exposure and HLA in healthy donors listed by TCRdb under 2017. At the level of the whole study: According to an earlier analysis of 550 to 750 of the donors, roughly 180 million T cells yielded 120 million or so unique TCR beta sequences and 276 Gb of sequence data. An early release covering over 500 HLA-typed donors comprised roughly 300 gigabases of sequencing data and roughly 86 million unique TCR sequences. Among the approximately 400 genotyped donors, approximately 76% belonged to the genetic ancestry cluster associated with self-reported Caucasian donors. The study aimed to test whether cataloging public T cell receptors could reveal signatures of past pathogen exposure. Using immunosequencing, the study profiled T cell repertoires from some 670 subjects and related those repertoires to cytomegalovirus serostatus. Along with the roughly 710-subject first cohort, a separate validation cohort of over 90 different subjects was used. The study combined high-throughput TCR immunosequencing, statistical association of individual TCRs with disease status, and machine learning to predict cytomegalovirus infection status. A later analysis re-examined previously published TCR beta repertoires from more than 600 donors and added high-resolution HLA genotyping to investigate patterns of TCR occurrence. In the later analysis, no new phenotypic data were used to find candidate immune exposures; instead, reliance was placed on TCR beta sequences and their occurrence across donors. An earlier analysis of around 580 of the donors used high-throughput TCR beta sequencing to judge whether each TCR beta V gene segment behaved as functional or pseudogenic. Donor age, sex, ethnicity and CMV serostatus were compiled alongside the repertoire data. In a later genetic analysis, genome-wide SNP genotypes for about 55% of the roughly 700 donors were used, and that subset was treated as a discovery cohort. Every discovery cohort repertoire had been produced on one sequencing platform. Both class I and class II loci were covered by HLA typing, at four-digit resolution. The number of donors typed differed by locus, with about 620-630 for A, B, C, DRB1 and DQB1, around 500 for DQA1, about 610 for DPA1, and 472 for DPB1. Because of strong linkage in the cohort, roughly five DR-DQ haplotypes were treated as single units for association and clustering. Across approximately 400 genotyped donors of the cohort, an average of roughly 200,000 unique TCR beta nucleotide sequences per donor were sequenced, and roughly a sixth of those sequences were non-productive.

The germline V gene sets CDR1 to SGHNT and CDR2 to YENEEA. Trimmed from V: 5 bases; trimmed from J: 4 bases; junction bases lacking a gene match: 7. The CDR3, from cysteine to phenylalanine, totals 16 residues. Only the CDR3 portion is preserved as DNA: 48 bases, with reading frame beginning at the first base. The cohort consisted of hundreds of healthy bone marrow donors. At the time of sampling, every cohort member was nominally healthy, though immune exposures that went unrecorded were likely present. The donor was CMV seronegative and was included in the group of 352 seronegative cohort members. Each donor provided a peripheral blood sample, and peripheral blood mononuclear cells were used for TCR beta sequencing. Genomic DNA extraction from the blood cell samples was performed with the Qiagen DNeasy Blood Extraction Kit. Worth noting for this clone: The target of this receptor is not known. No base quality information exists; no much larger clone differs at one position.

The library was generated by the immunoSEQ multiplex PCR assay. For the multiplex PCR, a mixture combining 60 forward primers for TCR Vbeta segments and 13 reverse primers for TCR Jbeta segments was used. Amplification of the CDR3 region of rearranged TCR beta genes was performed with a multiplex PCR assay on genomic DNA. The amplified TCR beta libraries were sequenced on the Illumina HiSeq System as 87-base-pair reads. The original pipeline was this. In a later analysis, tens of millions of unique TCR beta chains were counted across the 650 to 750 repertoires, and roughly 10 million of these chains were shared by at least two donors. To remove PCR and sequencing errors, raw reads were error-corrected and collapsed into unique sequences using a nearest-neighbor algorithm that merged closely related sequences. To assign V, D and J gene segments, CDR3 sequences were aligned to IMGT reference sequences. For a sequence to be retained, a match of at least six nucleotides was required to both a V gene segment and a J gene segment. Rearrangements were classified as productive when the CDR3 lacked stop codons and remained in frame with V and J, and all other rearrangements were classified as non-productive. CDR3 was defined by IMGT convention, running from the second conserved V-encoded cysteine to the conserved J-encoded phenylalanine. In an earlier analysis of roughly 610 of the donors, sequences lacking an unambiguous match to a single V gene segment were excluded. In an earlier analysis of 450 to 750 of the donors, a V segment was called functional when productive rearrangements were above 56.7%, and segregating when the standard deviation between donors exceeded 5%. A statistical classification framework was developed to diagnose cytomegalovirus status using the catalog of TCR beta chain sequences. V and J gene assignment, in a later analysis, came from comparing TCR nucleotide sequences with IMGT/GENE-DB human TR gene sequences. Using the TCRdist pipeline, a later analysis assigned CDR3 sequences along with most-parsimonious VDJ recombination scenarios. In a later analysis, each TCR beta chain was defined by its CDR3 amino acid sequence together with its V-gene family, and reads without a unique V-gene family were excluded. As a way to deal with suspected cross-contamination and a sequencing artifact, a later analysis dropped roughly 600 nucleotide sequences that were highly shared and had low generation probability. In a later analysis, a clonal expansion index was calculated for each public chain from normalized within-repertoire ranks of inferred template counts. A later analysis computed generation probabilities with a VDJ recombination model fitted to out-of-frame rearrangements, and checked the results against IGoR. Hypergeometric tests were used in a later analysis to score TCR-TCR, TCR-HLA and TCR-CMV co-occurrence, with a repertoire-size bias correction applied to the TCR pairs. In a later analysis, false discovery rates were estimated by permuting HLA or CMV assignments 20 times. In a later analysis, co-occurring TCRs were grouped with DBSCAN, and TCRdist sequence similarity was added when clustering was performed within HLA-allele-positive subsets. For co-occurrence clustering, repertoires with fewer than 30,000 or more than 120,000 public chains were excluded, along with roughly five repertoires with anomalous nucleotide sharing. In its TCRdb copy, this immuneACCESS table keeps in-frame sequences only and misses some clones. Where compared with another copy, unresolved V genes explain less than half of these, and the others have no known cause. That table supplies the V and J calls and clone size; D and trimming were determined from the DNA. This sample lists roughly 180,000 clones; about three quarters were detected once. About 1.5% of the sample is held by the ten biggest clonotypes.

Overall results and qualifications from the work: Roughly uniform sequencing depth across donors was assumed in presence/absence analyses, although this assumption may not hold. A later genetic analysis associated a missense DCLRE1C variant with V-gene and J-gene trimming of TCR beta chains, and an independent cohort replicated the association. The sequencing pipeline was judged likely to have produced a cluster of highly shared sequence variants as a technical artifact. Most TCR sequences were seen in very few donors, while some public TCRs were found in many individuals. According to a later analysis, parvovirus B19, influenza, CMV and Epstein-Barr virus appeared linked to several top co-occurrence clusters. The study listed 150 to 200 TCR beta chains as associated with cytomegalovirus. For the cohort, immune exposure information was limited to CMV serostatus. The cohort was sequenced for TCR beta chains only, and without alpha or paired-chain data the features that could be detected were limited. When HLA alleles, especially DR and DQ, strongly co-occurred, attributing TCR associations to individual alleles was difficult. The classifier was reported to diagnose cytomegalovirus status with high specificity and sensitivity in both the original cohort and the validation cohort. Linkage disequilibrium might explain the correlated functional status among segregating V segments, but an unknown experimental factor could not be excluded. In vitro tests confirmed that a few of the cytomegalovirus-associated TCR beta chains recognize cytomegalovirus antigens. A further reported finding was that TCR beta sequences accurately predicted the HLA-A and HLA-B alleles for most subjects in the first cohort. Because some donors lacked HLA typing at each locus, the association tests relied only on the typed subset. In an earlier analysis of 500 to 650 of the donors, most TCR beta V segments appeared in productive rearrangements about 87% or about 30% of the time, broadly matching IMGT annotations. About 17 rarely observed V segments, including chromosome 9 orphons, were excluded from the earlier analysis of some 590 of the donors because counts were too low. Compared with equally common non-associated chains, HLA-associated TCR beta chains in a later analysis were more clonally expanded and had lower generation probabilities. The 87-base-pair reads could not distinguish some IMGT-functional V segments, including TRBV6-2 and TRBV6-3, so those segments were excluded. Most CMV-associated TCR beta chains appeared to be HLA-restricted in a later analysis, and the HLA associations seemed to be driven largely by CMV exposure. According to a later genetic analysis, donors in an Asian-associated ancestry cluster had fewer N-insertions in productive TCRs than the approximately 650-donor mean. According to the authors, the approach could potentially be generalized to other disease states and immunological phenotypes. A later analysis found that TCR association rates varied across HLA loci, with DRB1 alleles showing the most associated TCRs and HLA-C alleles the fewest. At a false discovery rate of 0.05, a later analysis linked 15,000 to 20,000 TCR beta sequences to specific HLA alleles.

The TCR comes from a man younger than 35 in good health and CMV-seronegative. The sequence joins TRBV11-3 to TRBJ2-1; the junction holds 11 bases that match TRBD2. Material for sequencing was PBMCs. The bases are TGTGCCAGCAGCACCGGGGGACTAGCGGTTTACAATGAGCAGTTCTTC. It specifies CASSTGGLAVYNEQFF. The reference TRBV11-3 and TRBJ2-1 proteins fill in what lies around the CDR3, so the full variable domain reads EAGVVQSPRYKIIEKKQPVAFWCNPISGHNTLYWYLQNLGQGPELLIRYENEEAVDDSQLPKDRFSAERLKGVDSTLKIQPAELGDSAVYLCASSTGGLAVYNEQFFGPGTRLTVL.